This record covers a single T cell receptor (beta chain). This CDR3 has 11 residues. Deletions cut 4 bases from V and 9 bases from J, with 8 bases between. TCRdb processed the 5' RACE reads anew with MiXCR; each CDR3 protein has one entry. The sample has fewer than 250,000 distinct CDR3 sequences, 25% to 35% seen once; the top ten hold 9.5% to 12%. The data stem from a study of T-cell memory formation after mild COVID-19. The chain uses TRBV23-1 and TRBJ2-3; D gene unclear. TRBV23-1 carries the ORF label, with uncertain function. Sequenced input: PBMCs or a T cell subset sorted from them (not recorded which). This TCR came from an adult woman who had mild COVID-19 (a few samples of this study predate the infection). Cell type and time point are not known. The CDR3 bases are TGCGCCAGCAGTCGAAAAGGGACGCAGTATTTT. Its translation: CASSRKGTQYF.